Each of the 10 T cell receptor beta chains below was sequenced from the same sample in a study of vaccination effects on CD4 cells after COVID-19. CD4+ T cells specific for antigen were expanded with viral peptide pools by the ViraFEST assay before sequencing. Investigators separated out CD4+ T cells once around eleven days of culture had passed. No vaccinee had earlier SARS-CoV-2 infection, and nucleocapsid antibodies were negative. For these TCRs, the target antigens are not known. Measured with immunoSEQ multiplex PCR; TCRdb has only the in-frame clones, and not every one. The top ten clones hold 4% of a sample with 55,000 to 75,000 clones, approximately 79% of them seen once. Sequenced material: CD4+ T cells from PBMCs cultured with HCoV-OC43 spike peptides, taken before COVID-19 vaccination. Subset indicated: HCoV-OC43 spike overlapping peptide pool stimulation. The receptors were gathered from a human donor who received a COVID-19 vaccine.

The genes are TRBV5-1 and TRBJ1-2; no clear D gene. The CDR3 is made up of 15 amino acids. CDR1 is SGHRS, CDR2 YFSETQ, per germline. Trimming took off 1 base at V and 1 base at J, with 11 bases between the two ends. This CDR3 is CASSLSLEVNYGYTF. CDR3 bases: TGCGCCAGCAGCTTGAGTTTGGAGGTTAACTATGGCTACACCTTC.

The genes are TRBV7-3 and TRBJ2-5, with D perhaps TRBD1 (5 bases). The CDR3 consists of 13 residues. Trimming cost V 5 bases and J 5 bases, with 12 bases left between them. Looked up from germline, CDR1 is SGHTA and CDR2 is FQGTGA. The CDR3 loop is CASSPNKGETQYF. The CDR3 DNA reads TGTGCCAGCAGCCCGAATAAGGGGGAGACCCAGTACTTC.

This chain connects TRBV11-1 to TRBJ1-2; unclear D gene. The CDR3 consists of 14 residues. Trimming left V 2 bases short and J 8 bases short, with 15 bases between. CDR1 SGHAT and CDR2 FQDESV come from the germline V gene (reference sequence). This CDR3 is CASSLLAGSEGYTF. The CDR3 DNA reads TGTGCCAGCAGCTTATTGGCCGGGTCTGAGGGCTACACCTTC.

The chain is built from TRBV6-1 and TRBJ2-2; unclear D gene. V shed 2 bases and J shed 0 bases, with 7 bases lying between them. This CDR3 spans 15 amino acids. Looked up from germline, CDR1 is MNHNS and CDR2 is SASEGT. CDR3 DNA: TGTGCCAGCAGTGAACCCTTTTCGAACACCGGGGAGCTGTTTTTT. Residues: CASSEPFSNTGELFF.

This clone showed up just a few times. The chain is built from TRBV7-2 and TRBJ2-3; 9 nucleotides line up with TRBD2. Germline V gene sequence: CDR1 SGHTA, CDR2 FQGNSA. CDR3 size: 15 residues. The V segment lost 5 bases and the J segment 3 bases; nucleotides outside the gene matches: 6. The CDR3 is CASSTSGGQTDTQYF. The DNA for the CDR3 is TGTGCCAGCAGCACAAGCGGGGGGCAGACAGATACGCAGTATTTT.

The rearrangement joins TRBV15 to TRBJ1-3; TRBD1 aligns across 8 bases. There are 16 residues in the CDR3. Germline loops: CDR1 LNHNV, CDR2 YYDKDF (reference sequence). V gave up 1 base and J gave up 4 bases; unmatched junction bases: 6. The CDR3 is CATSRGGQGAGNTIYF. DNA for the CDR3: TGTGCCACCAGCAGAGGAGGTCAGGGGGCGGGAAACACCATATATTTT.

The gene calls are TRBV7-6 and TRBJ1-3; 8 bases match TRBD1. V lost 3 bases and J lost 0; bases outside the gene matches: 4. Per germline, CDR1 SGHVS and CDR2 FNYEAQ. The CDR3 spans 16 residues. CDR3 in DNA: TGTGCCAGCAGCTTGGTCACAGGGGGCTCTGGAAACACCATATATTTT. As protein: CASSLVTGGSGNTIYF.

CDR3 residues: CASQGAGTEAFF. The CDR3 DNA reads as TGTGCCAGCCAGGGGGCGGGGACTGAAGCTTTCTTT. The gene calls are TRBV19 and TRBJ1-1; TRBD1 agrees at 8 bases. The CDR3 covers 12 residues. Germline loops: CDR1 LNHDA, CDR2 SQIVND (reference sequence). The V gene end was trimmed by 9 bases and the J gene end by 5 bases; junction bases not matched to a gene: 5. Based on the CDR3 plus reference TRBV19 and TRBJ1-1, the full variable domain is DGGITQSPKYLFRKEGQNVTLSCEQNLNHDAMYWYRQDPGQGLRLIYYSQIVNDFQKGDIAEGYSVSREKKESFPLTVTSAQKNPTAFYLCASQGAGTEAFFGQGTRLTVV.

A few counts support this clone. J is TRBJ1-2 and V is TRBV20-1; D is uncertain. The germline CDR1 and CDR2 sequences are DFQATT and SNEGSKA (reference sequence). The CDR3 runs 11 residues. Trimming pared 8 bases from V and 2 bases from J, leaving 9 bases between. Here the CDR3 reads CSTQQNYGYTF. CDR3 coding DNA: TGCAGTACTCAGCAAAACTATGGCTACACCTTC.

The chain employs TRBV19 and TRBJ1-2, with 7 bases aligning to TRBD1. J lost 4 bases, V lost 1 base, and 6 bases had no gene match. Germline V CDR1 and CDR2: LNHDA, SQIVND (reference sequence). This CDR3 region has 15 residues. CDR3: CASSIAQGVTYGYTF. The DNA for the CDR3 is TGTGCCAGTAGTATAGCCCAGGGGGTAACCTATGGCTACACCTTC.